This TCR beta chain was found in a study of cytomegalovirus exposure and HLA in healthy donors. Both 60 Vbeta primers and 13 Jbeta primers went into the PCR. The data were produced by immunoSEQ multiplex PCR, yet TCRdb's version contains in-frame clones alone and is incomplete. Altogether about 67,000 clones are present, over 70% being singletons, with the ten largest covering roughly 8%. CDR1 SGHNT and CDR2 YYREEE come from the germline V gene (reference sequence). Trimming took 3 bases from V and 1 from J, leaving 10 bases between them. The CDR3 consists of 14 residues. The chain links TRBV5-4 to TRBJ2-5; a weak D match, TRBD2 (6 bases). Material for sequencing was PBMCs. The clonotype comes from a man between 60 and 75 years old in good health and CMV-seropositive. The CDR3 DNA follows: TGTGCCAGCAGCTCCAGGGACTTCCAAGAGACCCAGTACTTC. Amino acids: CASSSRDFQETQYF.